The 28 T cell receptor beta chains below all came from one sample that was sequenced in a study of monozygotic twins with inflammatory bowel disease (dated by TCRdb to about 2019). Receptors were amplified or captured by 5' RACE. Sequencing relied on an Illumina HiSeq 2500. Once TCRdb had reprocessed the reads, it stored one entry per CDR3 protein sequence and supplied no DNA. The table for this sample shows about 300,000 distinct CDR3 sequences. 5% to 6% of the sample lies in the top ten. The sequenced sample consisted of blood. These receptors were taken from a human donor with ulcerative colitis or Crohn's disease, or a healthy co-twin of an affected twin (not recorded which).

This chain joins TRBV11-2 and TRBJ2-5; the D call of TRBD2 rests on TCRdb alone, since no DNA is present to check it. This CDR3 has 18 amino acids. CDR1 is SGHAT and CDR2 is FQNNGV in the germline V gene. This CDR3 reads CASSTLAGVFLGQETQYF.

V usage is TRBV12-3 or TRBV12-4 and J usage is TRBJ2-7. The CDR3 runs to 12 residues. CDR3 sequence reads: CASSLNVGEQYF.

The chain combines TRBV5-1 with TRBJ2-6. Germline assignment: CDR1 SGHRS and CDR2 YFSETQ. This CDR3 is built from 17 residues. The CDR3: CASSLASGSSGANVLTF.

The rearrangement uses TRBV30 and TRBJ1-3; TCRdb's D gene call, TRBD1, goes unchecked for lack of DNA. Germline V CDR1 and CDR2: GTSNPN, SVGIG (reference sequence). This CDR3 has 14 amino acids. CDR3 sequence: CAWSVTRGGNTIYF.

V usage is TRBV20-1 and J usage is TRBJ1-1; TCRdb returns TRBD1, unconfirmable since there is no DNA. The CDR3 extends over 15 amino acids. Germline CDR1 is DFQATT and CDR2 is SNEGSKA (reference sequence). The CDR3 protein is CSARLFGGVHTEAFF.

The V and J genes are TRBV5-3 and TRBJ2-1; TCRdb outputs TRBD1, but without DNA this stays unchecked. TRBV5-3 is marked as an open reading frame, function uncertain. The CDR3 is 17 amino acids. The chain's CDR3 is CARTLRSRAETYNEQFF.

The rearrangement uses TRBV9 and TRBJ2-3; TCRdb indicates TRBD1, and absent DNA this call remains unverified. Germline lookup yields CDR1 SGDLS and CDR2 YYNGEE. The CDR3 is made up of 15 amino acids. The CDR3 is CASSVGGRDADTQYF.

V gene TRBV2 combines with J gene TRBJ1-6. Germline loops: CDR1 SNHLY, CDR2 FYNNEI. The CDR3 sequence is 13 residues long. The CDR3 loop is CASTAGPNSPLHF.

The CDR3 reads CSAQDGRFFGNQPQHF. This chain uses TRBV20-1 with TRBJ1-5. Germline V CDR1 and CDR2: DFQATT, SNEGSKA (reference sequence). This CDR3 contains 16 residues.

The genes are TRBV20-1 and TRBJ2-1; TCRdb's D call, TRBD2, is unchecked because there is no DNA. Germline CDR1 DFQATT, CDR2 SNEGSKA (reference sequence). The CDR3 consists of 14 residues. CDR3 protein: CSARGLGNYNEQFF.

The chain uses TRBV29-1 and TRBJ2-5; TCRdb's D call, TRBD1, is unchecked because there is no DNA. CDR1 and CDR2 from the germline V gene are SQVTM and ANQGSEA. CDR3 size: 12 residues. The CDR3 spells CSVETDLETQYF.

The rearrangement joins TRBV7-2 to TRBJ1-1. Germline V gene data show CDR1 as SGHTA and CDR2 as FQGNSA. The CDR3 extends over 14 amino acids. Here the CDR3 reads CASRYDRQGGEAFF.

The rearrangement joins TRBV19 to TRBJ2-7; TCRdb selects TRBD1, and the lack of DNA leaves this call unchecked. The germline CDR1 and CDR2 sequences are LNHDA and SQIVND (reference sequence). This CDR3 has 13 amino acids. The CDR3 loop reads CASSIYSPGEQYF.

The V gene is TRBV29-1, the J gene TRBJ2-1. Germline CDR1 reads SQVTM; CDR2 reads ANQGSEA. The CDR3 has 11 residues. The CDR3 loop reads CSVGNWNEQFF.

The rearrangement joins TRBV5-1 to TRBJ2-1; the TRBD1 assignment by TCRdb is unverifiable without DNA. The CDR3 is made up of 13 amino acids. CDR1 and CDR2 (germline): SGHRS, YFSETQ. CDR3 residues: CASGDRAYNEQFF.

CDR3: CASNNLLAGSYEQYF. The chain carries TRBV7-9 and TRBJ2-7. Germline lookup yields CDR1 SEHNR and CDR2 FQNEAQ (reference sequence). CDR3 length: 15 amino acids.

V and J are TRBV5-5 and TRBJ2-7; TCRdb names TRBD1, which stays unverified in the absence of DNA. This CDR3 region has 16 residues. The germline V gene encodes CDR1 SGHKS and CDR2 YYEKEE (reference sequence). Here the CDR3 reads CASSLTSGTESYEQYF.

The CDR3 sequence is CASSSTAQETQYF. V and J are TRBV7-3 and TRBJ2-5; TCRdb's assignment of TRBD1 cannot be checked, as there is no DNA. CDR1 SGHTA and CDR2 FQGTGA come from the germline V gene. The CDR3 is 13 residues long.

This sequence joins TRBV7-2 and TRBJ2-3. This CDR3 spans 15 amino acids. Germline V gene data show CDR1 as SGHTA and CDR2 as FQGNSA. This CDR3 reads CASSLFLMGTDTQYF. Full variable domain (rest looked up from reference TRBV7-2 and TRBJ2-3): GAGVSQSPSNKVTEKGKDVELRCDPISGHTALYWYRQSLGQGLEFLIYFQGNSAPDKSGLPSDRFSAERTGGSVSTLTIQRTQQEDSAVYLCASSLFLMGTDTQYFGPGTRLTVL.

CDR3 residues: CASSPRPDRGRGGYTF. The chain has TRBV7-2 and TRBJ1-2; the TCRdb call, TRBD1, lacks DNA for checking. Per the germline V gene, CDR1 is SGHTA and CDR2 is FQGNSA. The CDR3 is made up of 16 amino acids.

The J gene is TRBJ2-7, the V gene TRBV7-6. This CDR3 region has 16 residues. CDR1 SGHVS and CDR2 FNYEAQ come from the germline V gene. CDR3: CASSSSASGRTHEQYF.

The chain links TRBV24-1 to TRBJ2-5; the D gene TCRdb calls, TRBD2, cannot be checked with no DNA. Per germline, CDR1 KGHDR and CDR2 SFDVKD. The CDR3 runs to 16 residues. The chain's CDR3 is CATSDASSGVRETQYF.

The genes are TRBV6-1 and TRBJ2-5; the D call of TRBD1 rests on TCRdb alone, since no DNA is present to check it. CDR3 length: 12 residues. CDR1 MNHNS and CDR2 SASEGT come from the germline V gene. The CDR3 sequence is CATGTGQETQYF.

The gene calls are TRBV6-5 and TRBJ1-2. CDR3 length: 15 residues. The germline CDR1 and CDR2 sequences are MNHEY and SVGAGI. CDR3 amino acids: CASSYLRQKNYGYTF.

The chain has TRBV20-1 and TRBJ2-5; the TCRdb call, TRBD1, lacks DNA for checking. CDR1 is DFQATT, CDR2 SNEGSKA, per germline (reference sequence). The CDR3 is 12 amino acids. The CDR3 sequence is CSARSPRETQYF.

The gene calls are TRBV5-1 and TRBJ1-4; TCRdb reports TRBD1, a call that lacks DNA to check it against. Germline CDR1 is SGHRS and CDR2 is YFSETQ. The CDR3 loop spans 15 amino acids. This CDR3 is CASSLDLGAYEKLFF.

V gene TRBV7-9 combines with J gene TRBJ2-5; absent DNA, TCRdb's TRBD2 call cannot be checked. CDR3 length: 16 amino acids. CDR1 is SEHNR and CDR2 is FQNEAQ in the germline V gene (reference sequence). Here the CDR3 reads CASSLAGSRGKETQYF.

The chain combines TRBV28 with TRBJ2-1; TCRdb names TRBD1, which stays unverified in the absence of DNA. Germline assignment: CDR1 MDHEN and CDR2 SYDVKM. This CDR3 is 16 amino acids long. CDR3 protein: CASRPPGEIRGLEQFF.